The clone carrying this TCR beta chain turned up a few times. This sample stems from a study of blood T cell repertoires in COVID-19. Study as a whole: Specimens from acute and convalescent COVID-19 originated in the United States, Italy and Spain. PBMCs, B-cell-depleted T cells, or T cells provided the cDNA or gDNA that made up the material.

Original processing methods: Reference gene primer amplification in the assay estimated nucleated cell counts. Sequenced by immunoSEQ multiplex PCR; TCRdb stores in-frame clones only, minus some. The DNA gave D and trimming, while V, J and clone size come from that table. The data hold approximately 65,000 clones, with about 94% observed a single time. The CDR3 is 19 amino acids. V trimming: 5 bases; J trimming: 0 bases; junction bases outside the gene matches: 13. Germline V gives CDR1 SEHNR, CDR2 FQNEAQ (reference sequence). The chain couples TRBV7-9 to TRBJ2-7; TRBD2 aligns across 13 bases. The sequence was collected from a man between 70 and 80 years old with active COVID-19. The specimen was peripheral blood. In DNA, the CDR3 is TGTGCCAGCAGCCCTTCCACTGGACTAGCGGGGGTTAGCTCCTACGAGCAGTACTTC. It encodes CASSPSTGLAGVSSYEQYF. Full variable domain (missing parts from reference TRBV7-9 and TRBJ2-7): DTGVSQNPRHKITKRGQNVTFRCDPISEHNRLYWYRQTLGQGPEFLTYFQNEAQLEKSRLLSDRFSAERPKGSFSTLEIQRTEQGDSAMYLCASSPSTGLAGVSSYEQYFGPGTRLTVT.